The TCR beta chain described here comes from a study of technical replicates of blood from several donors. The CDR3 totals 13 residues. Germline V gene lookup returns CDR1 MDHEN and CDR2 SYDVKM. V shed 3 bases and J shed 7 bases, with 12 bases lying between them. TCRdb keeps only in-frame clones here, not all; method: immunoSEQ multiplex PCR. The data show 65,000 to 95,000 clones, with 95% to 98% seen just once and around 0.15% held by the top ten. The sample consisted of T cells isolated from PBMCs. The TCR was taken from a human donor in good health. The rearrangement uses TRBV28 and TRBJ1-1; D is unclear. The CDR3 reads CASSFSQRLEAFF. Written as DNA, the CDR3 is TGTGCCAGCAGTTTCTCCCAGCGTCTTGAAGCTTTCTTT. Full variable domain (missing parts from reference TRBV28 and TRBJ1-1): DVKVTQSSRYLVKRTGEKVFLECVQDMDHENMFWYRQDPGLGLRLIYFSYDVKMKEKGDIPEGYSVSREKKERFSLILESASTNQTSMYLCASSFSQRLEAFFGQGTRLTVV.